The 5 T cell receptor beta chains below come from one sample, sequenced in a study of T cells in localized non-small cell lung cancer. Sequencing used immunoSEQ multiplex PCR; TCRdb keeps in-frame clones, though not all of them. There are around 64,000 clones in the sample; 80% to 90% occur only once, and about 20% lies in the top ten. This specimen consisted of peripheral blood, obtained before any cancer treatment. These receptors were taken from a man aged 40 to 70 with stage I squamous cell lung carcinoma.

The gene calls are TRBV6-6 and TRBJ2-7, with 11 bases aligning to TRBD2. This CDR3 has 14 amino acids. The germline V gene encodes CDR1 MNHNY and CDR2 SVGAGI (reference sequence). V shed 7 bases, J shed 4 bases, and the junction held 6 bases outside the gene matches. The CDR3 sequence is CASKAGTSGYEQYF. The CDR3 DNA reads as TGTGCCAGCAAGGCCGGGACTAGCGGATACGAGCAGTACTTC.

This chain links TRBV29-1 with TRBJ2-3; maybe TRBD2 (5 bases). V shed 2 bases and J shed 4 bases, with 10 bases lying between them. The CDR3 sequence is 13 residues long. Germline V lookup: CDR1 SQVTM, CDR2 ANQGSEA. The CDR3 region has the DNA TGCAGCGTTGAATACGGCGGGTCAGATACGCAGTATTTT. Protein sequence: CSVEYGGSDTQYF.

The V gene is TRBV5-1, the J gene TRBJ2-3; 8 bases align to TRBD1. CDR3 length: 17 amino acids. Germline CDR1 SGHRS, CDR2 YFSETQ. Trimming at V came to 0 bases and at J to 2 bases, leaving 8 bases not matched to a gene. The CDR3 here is CASSLDQGASLTDTQYF. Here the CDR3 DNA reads TGCGCCAGCAGCTTGGACCAGGGGGCCTCTCTCACAGATACGCAGTATTTT.

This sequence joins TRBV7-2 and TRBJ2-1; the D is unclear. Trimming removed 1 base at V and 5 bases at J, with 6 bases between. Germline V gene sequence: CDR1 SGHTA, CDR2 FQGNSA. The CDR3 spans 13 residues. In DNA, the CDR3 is TGTGCCAGCAGCTTAGGACCAAACAATGAGCAGTTCTTC. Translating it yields CASSLGPNNEQFF.

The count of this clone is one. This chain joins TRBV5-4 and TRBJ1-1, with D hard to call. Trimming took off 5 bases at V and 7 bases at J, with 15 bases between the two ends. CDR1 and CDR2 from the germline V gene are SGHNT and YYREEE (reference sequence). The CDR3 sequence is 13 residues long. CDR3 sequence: CASSINDEFEAFF. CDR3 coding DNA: TGTGCCAGCAGTATCAACGACGAGTTTGAAGCTTTCTTT.